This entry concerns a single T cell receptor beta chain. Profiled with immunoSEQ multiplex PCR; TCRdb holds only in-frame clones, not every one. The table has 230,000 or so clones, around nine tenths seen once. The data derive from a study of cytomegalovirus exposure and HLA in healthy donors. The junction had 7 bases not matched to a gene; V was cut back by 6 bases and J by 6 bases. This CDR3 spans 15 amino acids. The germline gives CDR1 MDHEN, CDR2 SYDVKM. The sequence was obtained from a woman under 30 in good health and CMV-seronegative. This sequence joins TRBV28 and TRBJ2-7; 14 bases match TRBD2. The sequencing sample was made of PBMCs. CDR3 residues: CASSSGTSGSREQYF. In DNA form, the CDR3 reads TGTGCCAGCAGCTCCGGGACTAGCGGGAGTCGCGAGCAGTACTTC. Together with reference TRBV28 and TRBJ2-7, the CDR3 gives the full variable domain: DVKVTQSSRYLVKRTGEKVFLECVQDMDHENMFWYRQDPGLGLRLIYFSYDVKMKEKGDIPEGYSVSREKKERFSLILESASTNQTSMYLCASSSGTSGSREQYFGPGTRLTVT.